These 8 T cell receptor beta chains were all obtained from the same sample, sequenced in a study of PD-1 blockade in classical Hodgkin lymphoma. Using immunoSEQ multiplex PCR, the repertoire was profiled, and TCRdb retains in-frame clones only, with some absent. The sample consists of about 32,000 clones, roughly 90% of them appearing once. Time point here: newly diagnosed, previously untreated cHL patient sample. Magnetic negative selection served to purify CD4+ T cells out of PBMCs that had been thawed. Specimen: CD4+ T cells from blood. The receptors originated from a human donor with classical Hodgkin lymphoma.

This chain connects TRBV20-1 to TRBJ2-3; D is perhaps TRBD2 (5 bases). Trimming cost V 7 bases and J 6 bases, with 11 bases left between them. In germline, CDR1 is DFQATT, CDR2 SNEGSKA (reference sequence). The CDR3 has 11 amino acids. CDR3 amino acids: CSGGRVDTQYF. The CDR3 DNA reads as TGCAGTGGAGGGCGAGTCGATACGCAGTATTTT.

CDR3 in amino acids: CASSATTLSTDTQYF. CDR3 bases: TGTGCCAGCAGTGCGACTACCCTGAGCACAGATACGCAGTATTTT. The chain joins TRBV6-1 to TRBJ2-3; TRBD2 is a possible D gene (5 bases). The CDR3 runs 15 residues. Germline values: CDR1 MNHNS, CDR2 SASEGT. Trimming stripped 4 bases from V and 0 bases from J, with 11 bases between.

The chain recombines TRBV7-9 with TRBJ1-3; no firm D call. V lost 5 bases and J lost 2, with 16 bases in between. The germline gives CDR1 SEHNR, CDR2 FQNEAQ (reference sequence). CDR3 length: 16 residues. The CDR3 spells CASSHLGGGPGNTIYF. Written as DNA, the CDR3 is TGTGCCAGCAGCCACTTAGGAGGAGGCCCTGGAAACACCATATATTTT.

The chain employs TRBV5-1 and TRBJ1-2; D possibly corresponds to TRBD1 (6 bases). The V end was cut by 0 bases, the J end by 7 bases, with 16 bases between. In germline, CDR1 is SGHRS, CDR2 YFSETQ. The CDR3 extends over 15 amino acids. In DNA, the CDR3 is TGCGCCAGCAGCTTGGAAGGGGGGCTCCTTGGTGGCTACACCTTC. It is translated as CASSLEGGLLGGYTF.

The V gene is TRBV2, the J gene TRBJ2-3; D is tentatively TRBD1 or TRBD2 (6 bases each). V was trimmed by 8 bases and J by 2 bases, leaving 11 bases between them. Germline V gene data show CDR1 as SNHLY and CDR2 as FYNNEI. The CDR3 loop spans 13 amino acids. CDR3 sequence reads: CASGRTVTDTQYF. CDR3 nucleotides: TGTGCCAGCGGGAGGACAGTCACAGATACGCAGTATTTT.

The chain has TRBV29-1 and TRBJ1-4, with no clear D. The CDR3 spans 11 residues. With 7 bases removed from V and 3 bases from J, the gap between germline ends came to 6 bases. In germline, CDR1 is SQVTM, CDR2 ANQGSEA. The CDR3 DNA reads TGCAGCGGGAGATCTAATGAAAAACTGTTTTTT. It specifies CSGRSNEKLFF.

CDR3 DNA: TGCGCCAGCAGTGGGACGGGGCTGAACACCGGGGAGCTGTTTTTT. Protein product: CASSGTGLNTGELFF. The rearrangement joins TRBV5-1 to TRBJ2-2; D tentatively fits TRBD1 or TRBD2 (5 bases each). V lost 5 bases to trimming and J lost 1 base, with 12 bases between them. This CDR3 has 15 residues. CDR1 and CDR2 from the germline V gene are SGHRS and YFSETQ.

J is TRBJ2-7 and V is TRBV29-1; 14 bases are a match to TRBD2. With 5 bases clipped from V and 5 bases from J, the junction kept 5 bases outside the gene matches. This CDR3 contains 14 residues. Looked up from germline, CDR1 is SQVTM and CDR2 is ANQGSEA. CDR3 sequence (DNA): TGCAGCGTTCGGACTAGCGGGAGGAGAAACGAGCAGTACTTC. This gives the protein CSVRTSGRRNEQYF.